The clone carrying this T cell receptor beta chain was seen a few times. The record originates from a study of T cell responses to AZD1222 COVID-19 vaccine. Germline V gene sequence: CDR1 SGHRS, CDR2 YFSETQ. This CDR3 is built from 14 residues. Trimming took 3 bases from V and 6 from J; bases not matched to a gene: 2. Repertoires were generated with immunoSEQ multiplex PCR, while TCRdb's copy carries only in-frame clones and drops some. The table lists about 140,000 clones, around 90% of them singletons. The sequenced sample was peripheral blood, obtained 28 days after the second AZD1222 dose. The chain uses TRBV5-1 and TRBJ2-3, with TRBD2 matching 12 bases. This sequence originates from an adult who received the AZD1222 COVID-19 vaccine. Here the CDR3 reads CASSYGLAGDTQYF. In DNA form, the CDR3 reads TGCGCCAGCAGCTACGGACTAGCGGGGGATACGCAGTATTTT.